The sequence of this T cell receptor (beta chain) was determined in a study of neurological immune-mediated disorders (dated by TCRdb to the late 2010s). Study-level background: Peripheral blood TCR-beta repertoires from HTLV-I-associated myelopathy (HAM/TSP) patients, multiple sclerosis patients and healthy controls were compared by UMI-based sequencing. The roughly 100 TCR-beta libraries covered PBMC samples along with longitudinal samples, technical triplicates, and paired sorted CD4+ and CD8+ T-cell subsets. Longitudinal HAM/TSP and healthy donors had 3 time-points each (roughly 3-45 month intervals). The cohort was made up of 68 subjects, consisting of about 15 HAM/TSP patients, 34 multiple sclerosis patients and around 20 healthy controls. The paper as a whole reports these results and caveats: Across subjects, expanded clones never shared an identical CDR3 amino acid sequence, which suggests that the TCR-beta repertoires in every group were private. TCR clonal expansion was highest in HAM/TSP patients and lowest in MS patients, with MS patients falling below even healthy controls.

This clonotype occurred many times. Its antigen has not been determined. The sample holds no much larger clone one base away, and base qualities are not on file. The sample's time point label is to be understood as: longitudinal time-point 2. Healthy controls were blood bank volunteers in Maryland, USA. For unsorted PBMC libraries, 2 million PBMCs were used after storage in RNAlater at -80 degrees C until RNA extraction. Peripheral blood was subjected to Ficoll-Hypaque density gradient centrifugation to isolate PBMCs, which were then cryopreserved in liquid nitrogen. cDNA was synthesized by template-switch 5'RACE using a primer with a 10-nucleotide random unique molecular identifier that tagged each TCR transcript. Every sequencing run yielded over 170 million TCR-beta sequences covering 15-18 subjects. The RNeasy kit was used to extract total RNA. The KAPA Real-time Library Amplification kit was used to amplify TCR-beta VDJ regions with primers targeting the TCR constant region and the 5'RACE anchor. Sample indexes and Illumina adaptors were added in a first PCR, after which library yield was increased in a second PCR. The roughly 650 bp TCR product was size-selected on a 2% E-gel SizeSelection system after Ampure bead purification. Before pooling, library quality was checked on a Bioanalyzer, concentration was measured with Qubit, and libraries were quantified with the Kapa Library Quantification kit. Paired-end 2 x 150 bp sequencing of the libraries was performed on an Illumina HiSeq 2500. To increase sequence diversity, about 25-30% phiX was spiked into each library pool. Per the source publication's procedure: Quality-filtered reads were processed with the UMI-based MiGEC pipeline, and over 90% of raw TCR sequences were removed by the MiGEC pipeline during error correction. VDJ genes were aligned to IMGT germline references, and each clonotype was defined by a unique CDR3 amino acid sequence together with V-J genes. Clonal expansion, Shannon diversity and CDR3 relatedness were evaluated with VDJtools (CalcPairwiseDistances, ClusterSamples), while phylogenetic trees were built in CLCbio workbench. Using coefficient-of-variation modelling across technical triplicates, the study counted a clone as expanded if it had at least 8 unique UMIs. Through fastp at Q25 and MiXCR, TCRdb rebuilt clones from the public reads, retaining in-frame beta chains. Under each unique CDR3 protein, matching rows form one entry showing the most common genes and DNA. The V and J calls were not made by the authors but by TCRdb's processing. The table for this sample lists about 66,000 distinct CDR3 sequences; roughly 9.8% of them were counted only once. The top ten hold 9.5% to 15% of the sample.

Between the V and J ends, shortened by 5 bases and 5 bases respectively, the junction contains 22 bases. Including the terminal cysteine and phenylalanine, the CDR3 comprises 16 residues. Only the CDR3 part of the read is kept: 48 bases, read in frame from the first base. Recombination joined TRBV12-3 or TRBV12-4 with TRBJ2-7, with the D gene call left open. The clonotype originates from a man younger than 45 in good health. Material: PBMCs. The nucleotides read TGTGCCAGCAGTCTAGGAGACCCAACACTCCTCCACGAGCAGTACTTC. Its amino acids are CASSLGDPTLLHEQYF.